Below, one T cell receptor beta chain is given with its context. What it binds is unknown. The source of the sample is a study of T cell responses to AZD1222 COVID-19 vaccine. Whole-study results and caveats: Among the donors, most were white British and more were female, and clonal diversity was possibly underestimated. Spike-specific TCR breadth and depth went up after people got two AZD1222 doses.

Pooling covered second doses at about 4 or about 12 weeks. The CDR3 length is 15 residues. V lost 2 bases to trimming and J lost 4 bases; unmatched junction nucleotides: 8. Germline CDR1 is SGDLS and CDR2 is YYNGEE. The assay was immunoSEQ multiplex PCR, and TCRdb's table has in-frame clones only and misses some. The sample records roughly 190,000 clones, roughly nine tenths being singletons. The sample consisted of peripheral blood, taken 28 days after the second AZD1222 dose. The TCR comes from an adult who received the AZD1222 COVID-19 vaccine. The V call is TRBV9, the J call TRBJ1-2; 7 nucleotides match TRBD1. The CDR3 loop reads CASSVNRGLSYGYTF. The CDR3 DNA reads TGTGCCAGCAGCGTGAACAGGGGCCTAAGCTATGGCTACACCTTC.